These T cell receptor beta chains were read from a single sample in a study of T cell repertoires in cytomegalovirus infection. TCRdb re-called the reads through MiXCR, storing one row per CDR3 protein. In the table there are some 940,000 distinct CDR3 sequences, around 29% of which are singletons. Their antigen targets remain unknown. This specimen consisted of cultured CD8+ T cells from PBMCs, obtained from culture after CMV antigen stimulation. The receptors derive from a human donor in good health (CMV status not recorded). Some clones in this sample may be carry-over from other donors' samples. The CDR3 runs from the conserved cysteine through the conserved F or W. The order of the fields is J gene, clone size, V gene, CDR3 length, D gene, CDR3 protein, CDR3 DNA. D genes are given only for firm matches. Clone size is stated in some rows and not others, as once, few, many or a class when expanded.

j_gene: TRBJ1-4
abundance: NA
v_gene: TRBV7-3
len: 13
d_gene: NA
CDR3aa: CASSLTVGEKLFF
CDR3nt: TGTGCCAGCAGCTTAACCGTCGGGGAAAAACTGTTTTTT

j_gene: TRBJ2-6
abundance: many
v_gene: TRBV28
len: 18
d_gene: NA
CDR3aa: CASSSLVRQFSGANVLTF
CDR3nt: TGTGCCAGCAGTTCCTTGGTCAGACAGTTCTCTGGGGCCAACGTCCTGACTTTC

j_gene: TRBJ1-1
abundance: few
v_gene: TRBV15
len: 16
d_gene: NA
CDR3aa: CATSRDRGWGNTEAFF
CDR3nt: TGTGCCACCAGCAGAGATAGGGGATGGGGGAACACTGAAGCTTTCTTT

j_gene: TRBJ2-3
abundance: NA
v_gene: TRBV19
len: 14
d_gene: NA
CDR3aa: CASRPPRQTDTQYF
CDR3nt: TGTGCCAGTAGACCCCCTCGACAGACAGATACGCAGTATTTT

j_gene: TRBJ1-6
abundance: NA
v_gene: TRBV11-2
len: 15
d_gene: NA
CDR3aa: CASHPESARNSPLHF
CDR3nt: TGTGCCAGCCATCCTGAATCGGCCAGGAATTCACCCCTCCACTTT

j_gene: TRBJ2-1
abundance: many
v_gene: TRBV7-8
len: 12
d_gene: NA
CDR3aa: CASSLTPNEQFF
CDR3nt: TGTGCCAGCAGCTTGACTCCTAATGAGCAGTTCTTC

j_gene: TRBJ2-7
abundance: NA
v_gene: TRBV10-3
len: 16
d_gene: NA
CDR3aa: CAISESIASRIKRQYF
CDR3nt: TGTGCCATCAGTGAGTCAATAGCCTCGAGGATAAAAAGGCAGTACTTC

j_gene: TRBJ1-6
abundance: many
v_gene: TRBV12-3/TRBV12-4
len: 18
d_gene: NA
CDR3aa: CASSPRGYYDSYNSPLHF
CDR3nt: TGTGCCAGCAGTCCGAGGGGGTACTATGACTCCTATAATTCACCCCTCCACTTT

j_gene: TRBJ1-3
abundance: NA
v_gene: TRBV4-1
len: 17
d_gene: NA
CDR3aa: CASSQEVFWDSGNTIYF
CDR3nt: TGCGCCAGCAGCCAAGAAGTATTCTGGGACTCTGGAAACACCATATATTTT

j_gene: TRBJ2-1
abundance: few
v_gene: TRBV12-3/TRBV12-4
len: 13
d_gene: NA
CDR3aa: CASTILSYNEQFF
CDR3nt: TGTGCCAGCACCATTCTCTCCTACAATGAGCAGTTCTTC

j_gene: TRBJ2-1
abundance: NA
v_gene: TRBV2
len: 21
d_gene: TRBD2
CDR3aa: CASSEARGGTSGGPSGNEQFF
CDR3nt: TGTGCCAGCAGTGAAGCGCGGGGCGGGACTAGCGGGGGCCCCTCTGGCAATGAGCAGTTCTTC

j_gene: TRBJ1-4
abundance: many
v_gene: TRBV7-2
len: 16
d_gene: TRBD1
CDR3aa: CASSISGTAQNEKLFF
CDR3nt: TGTGCCAGCAGTATTAGCGGGACAGCGCAAAATGAAAAACTGTTTTTT

j_gene: TRBJ1-2
abundance: NA
v_gene: TRBV6-1
len: 15
d_gene: NA
CDR3aa: CASSEANTGNYGYTF
CDR3nt: TGTGCCAGCAGTGAAGCGAATACGGGAAACTATGGCTACACCTTC

j_gene: TRBJ2-1
abundance: many
v_gene: TRBV7-2
len: 18
d_gene: TRBD2
CDR3aa: CASRKDPGSGWNYNEQFF
CDR3nt: TGTGCCAGCAGAAAAGATCCCGGTAGCGGGTGGAATTACAATGAGCAGTTCTTC

j_gene: TRBJ2-5
abundance: NA
v_gene: TRBV18
len: 17
d_gene: TRBD1
CDR3aa: CASSRPASQGARGTQYF
CDR3nt: TGTGCCAGCTCCCGGCCAGCCTCACAGGGGGCTCGAGGGACCCAGTACTTC

j_gene: TRBJ1-2
abundance: few
v_gene: TRBV6-2/TRBV6-3
len: 14
d_gene: TRBD1
CDR3aa: CASRDRDRGYGYTF
CDR3nt: TGTGCCAGCAGAGACCGGGACAGGGGATATGGCTACACCTTC

j_gene: TRBJ2-7
abundance: few
v_gene: TRBV6-6
len: 15
d_gene: NA
CDR3aa: CASSWPGGLGDEQYF
CDR3nt: TGTGCCAGCAGTTGGCCCGGGGGTTTAGGGGACGAGCAGTACTTC

j_gene: TRBJ2-3
abundance: few
v_gene: TRBV9
len: 18
d_gene: NA
CDR3aa: CASSPRTVPRGGTDTQYF
CDR3nt: TGTGCCAGCAGCCCTCGGACAGTCCCTCGTGGGGGCACAGATACGCAGTATTTT

j_gene: TRBJ1-4
abundance: NA
v_gene: TRBV7-9
len: 12
d_gene: NA
CDR3aa: CASSSDPWELFF
CDR3nt: TGTGCCAGCAGCTCCGATCCGTGGGAACTGTTTTTT

j_gene: TRBJ2-1
abundance: NA
v_gene: TRBV20-1
len: 15
d_gene: TRBD1
CDR3aa: CSASKDRGKNNEQFF
CDR3nt: TGCAGTGCCTCTAAGGACAGGGGAAAAAACAATGAGCAGTTCTTC

j_gene: TRBJ1-2
abundance: few
v_gene: TRBV27
len: 15
d_gene: NA
CDR3aa: CASSLKGRVGDGYTF
CDR3nt: TGTGCCAGCAGTTTGAAGGGAAGGGTAGGGGATGGCTACACCTTC

j_gene: TRBJ2-7
abundance: NA
v_gene: TRBV5-4
len: 15
d_gene: NA
CDR3aa: CASSIQQGVRYEQYF
CDR3nt: TGTGCCAGCAGCATCCAACAGGGAGTAAGATACGAGCAGTACTTC

j_gene: TRBJ1-3
abundance: NA
v_gene: TRBV6-8
len: 15
d_gene: NA
CDR3aa: CASSPLRDSGNTIYF
CDR3nt: TGTGCCAGCAGTCCTTTGAGGGACTCTGGAAACACCATATATTTT

j_gene: TRBJ2-2
abundance: few
v_gene: TRBV4-1
len: 13
d_gene: NA
CDR3aa: CASSARDAGELFF
CDR3nt: TGCGCCAGCAGCGCCCGGGACGCCGGGGAGCTGTTTTTT

j_gene: TRBJ2-2
abundance: many
v_gene: TRBV6-2/TRBV6-3
len: 15
d_gene: NA
CDR3aa: CASKESRMNTGELFF
CDR3nt: TGTGCCAGCAAGGAAAGCAGGATGAACACCGGGGAGCTGTTTTTT

j_gene: TRBJ2-1
abundance: many
v_gene: TRBV7-6
len: 13
d_gene: NA
CDR3aa: CASSLEGQNEQFF
CDR3nt: TGTGCCAGCAGCTTAGAGGGGCAAAATGAGCAGTTCTTC

j_gene: TRBJ2-1
abundance: few
v_gene: TRBV5-5
len: 12
d_gene: NA
CDR3aa: CASSPLDREQFF
CDR3nt: TGTGCCAGCAGCCCCCTGGACAGAGAGCAGTTCTTC

j_gene: TRBJ2-3
abundance: many
v_gene: TRBV7-6
len: 13
d_gene: NA
CDR3aa: CASSSSGGDTQYF
CDR3nt: TGTGCCAGCAGCTCTTCGGGTGGCGATACGCAGTATTTT

j_gene: TRBJ2-1
abundance: NA
v_gene: TRBV20-1
len: 15
d_gene: NA
CDR3aa: CSARGAGALYNEQFF
CDR3nt: TGCAGTGCTAGAGGGGCGGGGGCCCTCTACAATGAGCAGTTCTTC

j_gene: TRBJ1-1
abundance: few
v_gene: TRBV4-3
len: 15
d_gene: NA
CDR3aa: CASSQAGWMNTEAFF
CDR3nt: TGCGCCAGCAGCCAAGCTGGGTGGATGAACACTGAAGCTTTCTTT

j_gene: TRBJ2-7
abundance: NA
v_gene: TRBV7-7
len: 13
d_gene: NA
CDR3aa: CASSPGHLGEQYF
CDR3nt: TGTGCTAGCAGCCCCGGACATCTGGGCGAGCAGTACTTC

j_gene: TRBJ1-1
abundance: NA
v_gene: TRBV6-5
len: 13
d_gene: NA
CDR3aa: CASSYRVQGEAFF
CDR3nt: TGTGCCAGCAGTTACAGGGTGCAGGGGGAAGCTTTCTTT

j_gene: TRBJ1-4
abundance: NA
v_gene: TRBV4-1
len: 14
d_gene: NA
CDR3aa: CASTSPGAVEKLFF
CDR3nt: TGCGCCAGCACCTCCCCGGGGGCAGTTGAAAAACTGTTTTTT

j_gene: TRBJ2-1
abundance: NA
v_gene: TRBV9
len: 21
d_gene: NA
CDR3aa: CASSVDTGLGVGFNSYNEQFF
CDR3nt: TGTGCCAGCAGCGTAGATACCGGACTGGGGGTAGGTTTTAACTCCTACAATGAGCAGTTCTTC

j_gene: TRBJ2-7
abundance: NA
v_gene: TRBV7-6
len: 13
d_gene: NA
CDR3aa: CASSPSGTYEQYF
CDR3nt: TGTGCCAGCAGCCCCTCCGGGACCTACGAGCAGTACTTC

j_gene: TRBJ2-5
abundance: NA
v_gene: TRBV12-3/TRBV12-4
len: 15
d_gene: NA
CDR3aa: CASSERRGLEETQYF
CDR3nt: TGTGCCAGCTCTGAACGGCGGGGACTTGAAGAGACCCAGTACTTC

j_gene: TRBJ2-3
abundance: many
v_gene: TRBV7-2
len: 15
d_gene: NA
CDR3aa: CASSPLWQDTDTQYF
CDR3nt: TGTGCCAGCAGCCCTCTCTGGCAGGACACAGATACGCAGTATTTT